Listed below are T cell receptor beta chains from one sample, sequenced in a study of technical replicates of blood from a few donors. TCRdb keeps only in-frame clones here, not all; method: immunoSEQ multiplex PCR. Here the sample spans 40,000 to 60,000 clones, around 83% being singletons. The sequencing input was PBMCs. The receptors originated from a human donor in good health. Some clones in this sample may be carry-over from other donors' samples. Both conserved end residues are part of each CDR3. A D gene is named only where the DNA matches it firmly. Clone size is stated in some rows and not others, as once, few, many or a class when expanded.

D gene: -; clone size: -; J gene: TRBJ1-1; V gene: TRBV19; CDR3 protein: CASSQGLANTEAFF; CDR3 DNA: TGTGCCAGTAGTCAAGGTTTAGCGAACACTGAAGCTTTCTTT
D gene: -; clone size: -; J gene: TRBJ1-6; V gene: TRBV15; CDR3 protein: CATRDSSSYNSPLHF; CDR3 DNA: TGTGCCACAAGAGACTCGAGCTCCTATAATTCACCCCTCCACTTT
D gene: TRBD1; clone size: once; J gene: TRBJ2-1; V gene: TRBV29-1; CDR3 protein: CSVESGQGADEQFF; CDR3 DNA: TGCAGCGTTGAAAGCGGACAGGGGGCCGATGAGCAGTTCTTC
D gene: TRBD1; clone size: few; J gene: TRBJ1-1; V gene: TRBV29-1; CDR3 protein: CSVPRGIEAFF; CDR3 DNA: TGCAGCGTGCCCAGGGGGATTGAAGCTTTCTTT
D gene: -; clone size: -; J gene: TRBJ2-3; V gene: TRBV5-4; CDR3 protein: CASSLGQGGTDTQYF; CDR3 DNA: TGTGCCAGCAGCTTGGGACAGGGAGGAACAGATACGCAGTATTTT
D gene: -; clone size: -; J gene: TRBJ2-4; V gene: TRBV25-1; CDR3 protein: CASSDPGAKNIQYF; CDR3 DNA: TGTGCCAGCAGTGATCCCGGGGCCAAAAACATTCAGTACTTC
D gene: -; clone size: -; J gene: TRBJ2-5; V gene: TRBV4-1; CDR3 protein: CASSQDLGQWETQYF; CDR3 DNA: TGCGCCAGCAGCCAAGATCTAGGACAATGGGAGACCCAGTACTTC
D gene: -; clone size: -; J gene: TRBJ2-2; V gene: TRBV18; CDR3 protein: CASSGQGNTGELFF; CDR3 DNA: TGTGCCAGCTCAGGGCAGGGGAACACCGGGGAGCTGTTTTTT
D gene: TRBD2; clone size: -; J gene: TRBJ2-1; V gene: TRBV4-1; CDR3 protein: CASSQGLAGGRFYNEQFF; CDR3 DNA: TGCGCCAGCAGCCAAGGACTAGCGGGGGGTCGGTTCTACAATGAGCAGTTCTTC
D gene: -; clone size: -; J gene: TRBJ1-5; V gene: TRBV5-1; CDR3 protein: CATPRGYQPQHF; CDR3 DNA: TGCGCCACCCCCCGGGGGTATCAGCCCCAGCATTTT
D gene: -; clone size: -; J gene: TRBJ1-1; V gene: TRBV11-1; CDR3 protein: CASSLGRNTEAFF; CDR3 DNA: TGTGCCAGCAGCTTGGGCAGGAACACTGAAGCTTTCTTT
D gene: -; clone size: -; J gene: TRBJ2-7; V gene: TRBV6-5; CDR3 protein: CASSPGTQPYEQYF; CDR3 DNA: TGTGCCAGCAGTCCCGGGACACAACCCTACGAGCAGTACTTC
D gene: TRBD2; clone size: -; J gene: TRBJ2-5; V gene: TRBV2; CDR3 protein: CASGGSGALQETQYF; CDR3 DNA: TGTGCCAGCGGGGGTAGCGGGGCCCTACAAGAGACCCAGTACTTC
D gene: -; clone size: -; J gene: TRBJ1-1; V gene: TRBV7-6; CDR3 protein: CASSLQGMNTEAFF; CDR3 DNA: TGTGCCAGCAGCTTACAGGGTATGAACACTGAAGCTTTCTTT
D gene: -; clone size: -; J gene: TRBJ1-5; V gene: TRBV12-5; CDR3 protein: CASGLGQYSNQPQHF; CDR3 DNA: TGTGCTAGTGGTTTGGGACAGTATAGCAATCAGCCCCAGCATTTT
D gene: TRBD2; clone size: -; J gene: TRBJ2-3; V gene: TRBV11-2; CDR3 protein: CATRRAGADTQYF; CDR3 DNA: TGTGCCACACGTCGCGCGGGGGCAGATACGCAGTATTTT
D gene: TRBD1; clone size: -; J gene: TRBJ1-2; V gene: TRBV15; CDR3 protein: CATRGPGQGANYGYTF; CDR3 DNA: TGTGCCACCAGAGGACCGGGACAGGGTGCTAACTATGGCTACACCTTC
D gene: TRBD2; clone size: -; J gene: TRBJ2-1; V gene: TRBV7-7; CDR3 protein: CASSETSVGEQFF; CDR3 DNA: TGTGCCAGCAGCGAAACTAGCGTGGGTGAGCAGTTCTTC